This T cell receptor (beta chain) appears in the sequencing data of a study of T-cell memory formation after mild COVID-19. Study-wide context: TCR clusters were mostly donor specific. The study's findings and limits: Among CD4+ contracting clones, most were CM and EM, and CD8+ ones EMRA.

This clonotype was detected only a few times. The antigen is undetermined. Trimming left V 1 base short and J 7 bases short, with 7 bases between. Germline V gene sequence: CDR1 SQVTM, CDR2 ANQGSEA. The CDR3 is made up of 12 amino acids. TCRdb analysed the 5' RACE reads with MiXCR anew, one entry per CDR3 protein. The profile shows tens of thousands of distinct CDR3 sequences, roughly a sixth of them singletons. The source of this sequence is an adult woman who had mild COVID-19 (a few samples of this study predate the infection). Cell type and time point are not known. What was sequenced was PBMCs or a T cell subset sorted from them (not recorded which). J is TRBJ2-2 and V is TRBV29-1; D unclear. The CDR3 spells CSVEVLGGELFF. The CDR3 coding sequence is TGCAGCGTTGAAGTACTGGGCGGGGAGCTGTTTTTT.